Below are 28 T cell receptor beta chains sequenced from a single sample in a study of shared clonotypes between healthy human individuals. Here immunoSEQ multiplex PCR was the method, and the copy in TCRdb shows in-frame clones only, minus some. Here the sample spans about 2.4 million clones, 80% to 95% being singletons. Sequenced sample: naive CD4+ T cells from PBMCs. The subset here: CD45RA+ positively selected. These receptors all come from a man aged 18 to 30 in good health. Some clones in this sample may be carry-over from other donors' samples.

The rearrangement links TRBV5-1 to TRBJ2-3, with D perhaps matching TRBD2 (6 bases). The germline gives CDR1 SGHRS, CDR2 YFSETQ. Trimming stripped 0 bases from V and 4 bases from J, with 9 bases between. The CDR3 is 14 residues long. CDR3 nucleotide sequence: TGCGCCAGCAGCTTGGAGCGGGTGGCAGATACGCAGTATTTT. Protein product: CASSLERVADTQYF.

This clone was detected once. The chain uses TRBV11-3 and TRBJ2-7; D possibly corresponds to TRBD2 (5 bases). The ends were cut back, 5 bases at V and 4 bases at J, with 15 bases in the middle. This CDR3 comprises 14 residues. Germline CDR1 and CDR2: SGHNT and YENEEA. CDR3 loop: CASSPRGSRYEQYF. The CDR3 coding sequence is TGTGCCAGCAGCCCCCGTGGGAGCCGTTACGAGCAGTACTTC.

In DNA form, the CDR3 reads TGTGCCAGCAGCTCCTACAGGACGACCTACGAGCAGTACTTC. It encodes CASSSYRTTYEQYF. This chain connects TRBV11-2 to TRBJ2-7, with D possibly matching TRBD1 (5 bases). Trimming took off 4 bases at V and 2 bases at J, with 12 bases between the two ends. CDR3 size: 14 residues. The germline gives CDR1 SGHAT, CDR2 FQNNGV.

This clone was seen just once. CDR3 sequence (DNA): TGTGCCAGCACCCGGGAAGGCGGCTACGAGCAGTACTTC. It translates to CASTREGGYEQYF. This sequence joins TRBV2 and TRBJ2-7, with D maybe TRBD2 (5 bases). Germline V gene data show CDR1 as SNHLY and CDR2 as FYNNEI. V lost 7 bases and J 3 bases, leaving 13 bases between the germline ends. This CDR3 is built from 13 residues.

Worth noting for this clone: The sample contains more than one DNA sequence encoding this CDR3. CDR3 DNA: TGTGCCAGCAGTAGTGTTGCAACTAATGAAAAACTGTTTTTT. Translation gives CASSSVATNEKLFF. The genes are TRBV28 and TRBJ1-4, with unresolved D. CDR3 length: 14 residues. CDR1 and CDR2 from the germline V gene are MDHEN and SYDVKM. V lost 5 bases to trimming and J lost 0 bases, with 7 bases between them.

The J gene is TRBJ1-2, the V gene TRBV7-2; 7 bases agree with TRBD1. The CDR3 consists of 15 residues. Germline assignment: CDR1 SGHTA and CDR2 FQGNSA. Germline trimming cut 5 bases from V and 4 bases from J; bases unmatched to any gene: 10. CDR3 region: CASSPGGPRTYGYTF. The CDR3 DNA sequence: TGTGCCAGCAGCCCAGGGGGACCGCGAACCTATGGCTACACCTTC.

This chain links TRBV4-2 with TRBJ1-5; D is possibly TRBD1 (5 bases). The germline V and J ends were trimmed by 3 bases and 5 bases, with 14 bases remaining between them. CDR1 LGHNA and CDR2 YNFKEQ come from the germline V gene. The CDR3 totals 15 residues. CDR3 DNA: TGTGCCAGCAGCCACCCCCCCCCGGGGGATCAGCCCCAGCATTTT. Protein: CASSHPPPGDQPQHF.

As to this clone: This same CDR3 is encoded by further DNA sequences in the sample. The genes are TRBV7-2 and TRBJ2-3; 8 bases match TRBD1. J lost 0 bases, V lost 6 bases, and 2 bases had no gene match. This CDR3 spans 14 amino acids. CDR1 and CDR2 from the germline V gene are SGHTA and FQGNSA. The CDR3 protein is CASRNRGSTDTQYF. CDR3 coding DNA: TGTGCCAGCAGAAACAGGGGGAGCACAGATACGCAGTATTTT. Full variable domain (outside the CDR3, taken from reference TRBV7-2 and TRBJ2-3): GAGVSQSPSNKVTEKGKDVELRCDPISGHTALYWYRQSLGQGLEFLIYFQGNSAPDKSGLPSDRFSAERTGGSVSTLTIQRTQQEDSAVYLCASRNRGSTDTQYFGPGTRLTVL.

This chain links TRBV7-3 with TRBJ2-1; perhaps D is TRBD1 or TRBD2 (6 bases each). V lost 5 bases, J lost 6 bases, and 17 bases lay in between. Germline V gene lookup returns CDR1 SGHTA and CDR2 FQGTGA. The CDR3 runs 15 residues. The CDR3 loop is CASSPPGARGNEQFF. The CDR3 DNA sequence: TGTGCCAGCAGCCCGCCGGGGGCGCGGGGCAATGAGCAGTTCTTC.

The chain carries TRBV5-6 and TRBJ2-5; no firm D call. There are 15 residues in the CDR3. In germline, CDR1 is SGHDT, CDR2 YYEEEE. Trimming stripped 4 bases from V and 2 bases from J, with 15 bases between. For the CDR3, the DNA is TGTGCCAGCAGCCGGGTTAATGGTCATCAAGAGACCCAGTACTTC. Protein sequence: CASSRVNGHQETQYF.

This chain uses TRBV4-3 with TRBJ2-3; D is unresolved. The CDR3 covers 16 residues. Germline CDR1 and CDR2: LGHNA and YSLEER. V lost 1 base to trimming and J lost 3 bases, with 14 bases between them. CDR3 loop: CASSQGSRASTDTQYF. CDR3 DNA sequence: TGCGCCAGCAGCCAAGGCTCTAGGGCCAGTACAGATACGCAGTATTTT.

The V gene is TRBV4-2, the J gene TRBJ2-2; tentative D call: TRBD2 (6 bases). From germline, CDR1 is LGHNA and CDR2 YNFKEQ. Deletions cut 3 bases from V and 1 base from J, with 9 bases between. The CDR3 consists of 15 residues. CDR3 residues: CASSHQEGNTGELFF. Here the CDR3 DNA reads TGTGCCAGCAGCCACCAGGAGGGGAACACCGGGGAGCTGTTTTTT.

The genes are TRBV29-1 and TRBJ1-2, with 9 bases identical to TRBD1. J lost 6 bases, V lost 7 bases, and 3 bases had no gene match. From germline, CDR1 is SQVTM and CDR2 ANQGSEA. The CDR3 totals 11 residues. CDR3 residues: CSAGDRDGYTF. The CDR3 DNA reads as TGCAGCGCGGGGGACAGGGATGGCTACACCTTC.

The chain joins TRBV28 to TRBJ2-7; D tentatively reads TRBD1 or TRBD2 (7 bases each). The CDR3 runs to 18 residues. Germline V CDR1 and CDR2: MDHEN, SYDVKM. V shed 6 bases and J shed 0 bases, with 24 bases lying between them. CDR3 nucleotides: TGTGCCAGCAGACATGGGGGGGGACAGCGACCGAACTCCTACGAGCAGTACTTC. This sequence encodes CASRHGGGQRPNSYEQYF. Variable domain in full (rest from reference TRBV28 and TRBJ2-7): DVKVTQSSRYLVKRTGEKVFLECVQDMDHENMFWYRQDPGLGLRLIYFSYDVKMKEKGDIPEGYSVSREKKERFSLILESASTNQTSMYLCASRHGGGQRPNSYEQYFGPGTRLTVT.

The rearrangement uses TRBV7-9 and TRBJ2-5, with D possibly matching TRBD2 (6 bases). CDR3 size: 15 residues. Trimming pared 5 bases from V and 5 bases from J, leaving 18 bases between. The germline V gene encodes CDR1 SEHNR and CDR2 FQNEAQ (reference sequence). The CDR3 coding sequence is TGTGCCAGCAGCAAAGCGCGGGGAACAACGGAGACCCAGTACTTC. Translating gives CASSKARGTTETQYF.

The rearrangement uses TRBV10-1 and TRBJ2-5; D is possibly TRBD1 (6 bases). Trimming cost V 6 bases and J 4 bases, with 12 bases left between them. This CDR3 contains 13 residues. Germline V CDR1 and CDR2: WNHNN, SYGVQD (reference sequence). The CDR3 sequence: CASSLGHRETQYF. The CDR3 DNA is TGCGCCAGCAGCCTGGGACACCGAGAGACCCAGTACTTC.

The sample holds one count of this clone. This sample also contains other DNA sequences that code for the same CDR3. The rearrangement uses TRBV5-1 and TRBJ2-3; D may be TRBD1 (5 bases). V was trimmed by 3 bases and J by 6 bases, leaving 8 bases between them. CDR1 and CDR2 from the germline V gene are SGHRS and YFSETQ. This CDR3 is built from 12 residues. In DNA, the CDR3 is TGCGCCAGCAGCTATCCAGGGGATACGCAGTATTTT. The encoded protein is CASSYPGDTQYF.

This clone came up once. The rearrangement joins TRBV30 to TRBJ1-3; D remains ambiguous. V was cut by 8 bases and J by 0 bases, with 8 bases left in between. This CDR3 has 12 residues. Germline CDR1 reads GTSNPN; CDR2 reads SVGIG (reference sequence). The CDR3 loop is CATGDSGNTIYF. CDR3 sequence (DNA): TGTGCCACCGGGGACTCTGGAAACACCATATATTTT.

The gene calls are TRBV6-1 and TRBJ2-2; D unresolved. The length of the CDR3 is 14 residues. Trimming took 4 bases from V and 1 from J, leaving 7 bases between them. Germline V gene lookup returns CDR1 MNHNS and CDR2 SASEGT. In DNA, the CDR3 is TGTGCCAGCAGTGCGTACGGGAACACCGGGGAGCTGTTTTTT. The encoded protein is CASSAYGNTGELFF.

The gene calls are TRBV5-4 and TRBJ2-7, with TRBD2 matching over 10 bases. Germline V CDR1 and CDR2: SGHNT, YYREEE (reference sequence). J lost 2 bases, V lost 6 bases, and 11 bases had no gene match. The CDR3 sequence is 16 residues long. CDR3 amino acids: CASTTGEREGAYEQYF. The DNA for the CDR3 is TGTGCCAGCACCACTGGGGAGCGGGAGGGCGCCTACGAGCAGTACTTC.

On this clone: Other nucleotide sequences from this sample produce the same CDR3. This chain joins TRBV6-1 and TRBJ2-5; D might be TRBD2 (6 bases). CDR3 length equals 12 residues. Trimming cost V 5 bases and J 5 bases, with 9 bases left between them. In germline, CDR1 is MNHNS, CDR2 SASEGT. This CDR3 is CASSPRGETQYF. CDR3 sequence (DNA): TGTGCCAGCAGTCCCCGGGGGGAGACCCAGTACTTC.

This clone has just one count. This chain connects TRBV11-2 to TRBJ2-5; 10 bases line up with TRBD2. CDR3 length: 17 residues. V was clipped by 6 bases and J by 5 bases; unmatched bases: 15. CDR1 is SGHAT and CDR2 is FQNNGV in the germline V gene. CDR3 region: CASRTTRRTSGPETQYF. DNA of the CDR3: TGTGCCAGCAGGACCACGCGGAGGACTAGCGGTCCGGAGACCCAGTACTTC.

This clone was counted once. The chain recombines TRBV5-4 with TRBJ2-5; 8 bases map to TRBD1. Germline lookup yields CDR1 SGHNT and CDR2 YYREEE (reference sequence). This CDR3 is built from 16 residues. J was trimmed by 1 base and V by 2 bases; bases with no gene match: 7. This chain's CDR3 is CASSFEQTGGQETQYF. The CDR3 DNA sequence: TGTGCCAGCAGCTTCGAGCAAACAGGGGGCCAAGAGACCCAGTACTTC.

The rearrangement uses TRBV6-5 and TRBJ1-2; 8 bases fit TRBD1. The J segment lost 4 bases and the V segment lost 4 bases, leaving 2 bases of the junction unmatched. This CDR3 is 13 amino acids long. Germline values: CDR1 MNHEY, CDR2 SVGAGI. The CDR3 DNA reads TGTGCCAGCAGTTGTGACAGGGGCTATGGCTACACCTTC. Translation: CASSCDRGYGYTF.

V usage is TRBV6-4 and J usage is TRBJ1-1; D gene unclear. Germline V gene sequence: CDR1 MRHNA, CDR2 SNTAGT. This CDR3 is 14 amino acids long. The V and J ends lost 3 bases and 3 bases respectively, with 11 bases between them. The CDR3 coding sequence is TGTGCCAGCAGTGAACCGTCGTGGGACACTGAAGCTTTCTTT. Protein: CASSEPSWDTEAFF.

The gene calls are TRBV19 and TRBJ1-5; D possibly corresponds to TRBD1 (6 bases). The CDR3 length is 17 residues. V was trimmed by 1 base and J by 4 bases, leaving 17 bases between them. CDR1 LNHDA and CDR2 SQIVND come from the germline V gene (reference sequence). The CDR3 here is CASSIVFAGTLNQPQHF. CDR3 in DNA: TGTGCCAGTAGTATAGTTTTTGCGGGGACACTTAATCAGCCCCAGCATTTT.

V usage is TRBV28 and J usage is TRBJ2-1; 10 nucleotides agree with TRBD2. V trimming: 1 base; J trimming: 5 bases; junction bases outside the gene matches: 2. Germline CDR1 MDHEN, CDR2 SYDVKM. The CDR3 is 15 amino acids. DNA for the CDR3: TGTGCCAGCAGTTTATTTACTAGCGGGAACAATGAGCAGTTCTTC. It yields the protein CASSLFTSGNNEQFF. The full variable domain, its missing parts supplied by reference TRBV28 and TRBJ2-1, is DVKVTQSSRYLVKRTGEKVFLECVQDMDHENMFWYRQDPGLGLRLIYFSYDVKMKEKGDIPEGYSVSREKKERFSLILESASTNQTSMYLCASSLFTSGNNEQFFGPGTRLTVL.

This clone occurred once. V usage is TRBV2 and J usage is TRBJ2-2, with D hard to call. This CDR3 is 13 amino acids long. Trimming removed 7 bases from V and 0 bases from J, with 6 bases in between. Germline V gene lookup returns CDR1 SNHLY and CDR2 FYNNEI. The CDR3: CASTTSNTGELFF. Here the CDR3 DNA reads TGTGCCAGCACCACATCGAACACCGGGGAGCTGTTTTTT.